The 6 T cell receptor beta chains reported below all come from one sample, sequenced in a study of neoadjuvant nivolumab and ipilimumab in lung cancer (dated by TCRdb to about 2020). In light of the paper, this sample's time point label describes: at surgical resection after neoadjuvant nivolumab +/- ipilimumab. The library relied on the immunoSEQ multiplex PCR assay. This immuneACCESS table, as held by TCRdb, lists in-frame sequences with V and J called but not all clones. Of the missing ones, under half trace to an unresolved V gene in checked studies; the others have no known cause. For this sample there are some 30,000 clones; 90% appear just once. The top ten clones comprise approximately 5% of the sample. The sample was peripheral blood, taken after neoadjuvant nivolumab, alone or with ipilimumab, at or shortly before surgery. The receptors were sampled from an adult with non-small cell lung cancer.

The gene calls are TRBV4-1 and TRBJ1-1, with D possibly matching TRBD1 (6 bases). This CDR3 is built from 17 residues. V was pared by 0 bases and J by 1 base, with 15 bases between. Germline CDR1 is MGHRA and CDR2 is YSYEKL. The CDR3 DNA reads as TGCGCCAGCAGCCAAGAATATGTGGGGGCTACGAACACTGAAGCTTTCTTT. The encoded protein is CASSQEYVGATNTEAFF.

CDR3 sequence (DNA): TGTGCCAGCAGCTTAGGGGGCGGATCACCCCTCCACTTT. Translated, it gives CASSLGGGSPLHF. J is TRBJ1-6 and V is TRBV7-2; possibly TRBD1 for D (5 bases). Germline V CDR1 and CDR2: SGHTA, FQGNSA. V lost 1 base, J lost 10 bases, and 8 bases lay in between. This CDR3 comprises 13 residues. Full variable domain (missing parts from reference TRBV7-2 and TRBJ1-6): GAGVSQSPSNKVTEKGKDVELRCDPISGHTALYWYRQSLGQGLEFLIYFQGNSAPDKSGLPSDRFSAERTGGSVSTLTIQRTQQEDSAVYLCASSLGGGSPLHFGNGTRLTVT.

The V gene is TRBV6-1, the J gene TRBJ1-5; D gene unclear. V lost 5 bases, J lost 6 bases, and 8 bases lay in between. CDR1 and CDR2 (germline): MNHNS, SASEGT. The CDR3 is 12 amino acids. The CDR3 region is CASSLLGQPQHF. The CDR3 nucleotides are TGTGCCAGCAGTTTGCTAGGTCAGCCCCAGCATTTT.

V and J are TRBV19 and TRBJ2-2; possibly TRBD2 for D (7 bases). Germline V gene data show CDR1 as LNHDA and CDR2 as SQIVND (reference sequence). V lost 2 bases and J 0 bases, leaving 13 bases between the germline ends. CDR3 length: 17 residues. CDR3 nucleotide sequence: TGTGCCAGTAGTATACGGCGGGGGCCTACGAACACCGGGGAGCTGTTTTTT. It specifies CASSIRRGPTNTGELFF.

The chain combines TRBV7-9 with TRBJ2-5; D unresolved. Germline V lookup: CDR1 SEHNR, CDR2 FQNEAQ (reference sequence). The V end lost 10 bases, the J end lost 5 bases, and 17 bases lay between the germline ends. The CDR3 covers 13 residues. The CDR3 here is CATKQRTEETQYF. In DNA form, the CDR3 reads TGTGCCACAAAACAGCGAACGGAGGAGACCCAGTACTTC.

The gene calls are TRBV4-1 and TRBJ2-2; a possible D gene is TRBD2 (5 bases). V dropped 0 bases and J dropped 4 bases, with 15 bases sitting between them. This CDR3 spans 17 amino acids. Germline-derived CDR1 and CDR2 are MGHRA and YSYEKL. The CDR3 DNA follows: TGCGCCAGCAGCCAAGATGACCGGACTCTAACCACCGGGGAGCTGTTTTTT. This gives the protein CASSQDDRTLTTGELFF.